Detailed here is one T cell receptor (beta chain). The antigen remains undetermined. CDR3 length: 16 amino acids. V lost 0 bases and J lost 4, with 13 bases in between. Looked up from germline, CDR1 is SGHNT and CDR2 is YENEEA. The data originate from a study of OX40 agonist ivuxolimab in advanced cancers. Study outcomes and limitations: Some nonresponders additionally presented with little normalized T-cell clonal expansion. Both blood CD4+ and CD8+ T cells showed clonal growth by week 6 at 0.1 to 3.0 mg/kg. Those patients achieving a partial response at 0.1-3.0 mg/kg showed among the lowest clonal expansion.

Libraries were prepared by immunoSEQ multiplex PCR; TCRdb keeps only in-frame clonotypes and omits some of them. The sample shows approximately 68,000 clones, about 89% of them seen only once. Baseline was the first blood sampling point, followed by cycle 4 day 1 and cycle 7 day 1. The starting material was CD4+ or CD8+ T cells sorted from blood, obtained in a trial of the OX40 agonist ivuxolimab. This TCR was sampled from an adult with an advanced solid tumor such as melanoma, head and neck, liver or kidney cancer. The rearrangement links TRBV11-3 to TRBJ2-1, with D possibly matching TRBD2 (6 bases). The CDR3 reads CASSLDSGSRYNEQFF. The DNA for the CDR3 is TGTGCCAGCAGCTTAGACTCCGGGAGTAGGTACAATGAGCAGTTCTTC.